One and the same sample provided the 8 T cell receptor beta chains below, sequenced in a study of T cells in Graves' hyperthyroidism and ophthalmopathy. RNA transcripts were the template for amplifying TCR beta CDR3 regions. First-round RT-PCR with HTBI primers amplified the TCR CDR3 region. TCRdb re-analysed the multiplex PCR reads in MiXCR, keeping a single row per CDR3 protein. The sample lists some 570,000 distinct CDR3 sequences; 13% to 15% were seen once. The sample was blood. The receptors shown here come from a woman under 30 with Graves' ophthalmopathy.

This clonotype appeared many times. The J gene is TRBJ1-1, the V gene TRBV18; D remains ambiguous. The CDR3 contains 15 residues. V was clipped by 6 bases and J by 6 bases, with 20 bases between them. Germline V gene lookup returns CDR1 KGHSH and CDR2 LQKENI. The CDR3, as DNA: TGTGCCAGCTCGCCAATCGACCAGTTCATCCCTGAAGCTTTCTTT. It specifies CASSPIDQFIPEAFF.

The table lists this clonotype with many counts. This chain connects TRBV20-1 to TRBJ1-2; a possible D gene is TRBD1 (6 bases). This CDR3 has 12 amino acids. In germline, CDR1 is DFQATT, CDR2 SNEGSKA (reference sequence). The CDR3 DNA is TGCGGAGCTCACAGGGTAGACTATGGCTACACCTTC. Protein product: CGAHRVDYGYTF.

This clonotype has at least ten counts. The rearrangement uses TRBV7-3 and TRBJ2-1; tentatively, D is TRBD2 (6 bases). CDR3 length: 15 amino acids. The V and J ends lost 7 bases and 1 base respectively, with 14 bases between them. Germline values: CDR1 SGHTA, CDR2 FQGTGA. The CDR3 sequence is CASKPGGDSYNEQFF. The CDR3 DNA reads TGTGCCAGCAAACCTGGAGGGGATTCCTACAATGAGCAGTTCTTC.

The sample holds many counts of this clonotype. The rearrangement links TRBV20-1 to TRBJ2-7, with 7 bases that match TRBD1. CDR1 and CDR2 from the germline V gene are DFQATT and SNEGSKA (reference sequence). The CDR3 is 14 amino acids. The ends lost 3 bases at V and 3 bases at J; junction bases unmatched: 8. The CDR3 nucleotides are TGCAGTGCTAGTGGGCAGGGGGTTCTCTACGAGCAGTACTTC. Translating it yields CSASGQGVLYEQYF.

This rearrangement joins TRBV19 to TRBJ2-7; 7 bases are a match to TRBD2. CDR3 length equals 14 residues. The germline CDR1 and CDR2 sequences are LNHDA and SQIVND (reference sequence). With V trimmed by 8 bases and J by 3 bases, 10 bases remained unmatched. The CDR3 DNA reads TGTGCCAGTCAACGGAGCGGGACGGACTACGAGCAGTACTTC. Protein: CASQRSGTDYEQYF. Full variable domain (rest looked up from reference TRBV19 and TRBJ2-7): DGGITQSPKYLFRKEGQNVTLSCEQNLNHDAMYWYRQDPGQGLRLIYYSQIVNDFQKGDIAEGYSVSREKKESFPLTVTSAQKNPTAFYLCASQRSGTDYEQYFGPGTRLTVT.

This clonotype showed up just a few times. CDR3 DNA: TGCAGCGTTGGCTCAGGGGCCCGAGAGACCCAGTACTTC. Translated: CSVGSGARETQYF. The genes are TRBV29-1 and TRBJ2-5; the D gene is possibly TRBD1 (6 bases). Germline V gene sequence: CDR1 SQVTM, CDR2 ANQGSEA. The ends were cut back, 4 bases at V and 4 bases at J, with 13 bases in the middle. The CDR3 runs 13 residues.

About this clonotype itself: A single base separates this from a much larger clone, so it may be a read error. This chain connects TRBV12-3 or TRBV12-4 to TRBJ2-2; D is unresolved. Trimming removed 6 bases at V and 0 bases at J, with 8 bases between. The CDR3 spans 14 residues. The CDR3 sequence: CASSWAPNTGELFF. The CDR3 nucleotides are TGTGCCAGCAGCTGGGCCCCGAACACCGGGGAGCTGTTTTTT.

With regard to this clonotype: Mismatch with germline at one junction end may stem from a read error. The rearrangement uses TRBV7-9 and TRBJ2-5; 7 bases map to TRBD1. Germline CDR1 is SEHNR and CDR2 is FQNEAQ (reference sequence). The CDR3 loop spans 12 amino acids. The CDR3 DNA sequence: TGTGCCAGCACAGGGGGTGGGGAGACCAAGTACTTC. Protein sequence: CASTGGGETKYF.